A single sample gave rise to the 8 T cell receptor beta chains below, sequenced in a study of T-cell memory formation after mild COVID-19. Each CDR3 protein is one row after TCRdb ran MiXCR on the 5' RACE reads. In the table there are fewer than 400,000 distinct CDR3 sequences, about 15% of which are singletons. The material sequenced was PBMCs or a T cell subset sorted from them (not recorded which). Every receptor here comes from a man between 18 and 29 years old who had mild COVID-19 (a few samples of this study predate the infection). Cell type and time point are not known.

V is TRBV11-2 and J is TRBJ2-1; D could derive from TRBD1 or TRBD2 (6 bases each). Looked up from germline, CDR1 is SGHAT and CDR2 is FQNNGV. Between the trimmed V and J ends, which lost 6 bases and 5 bases, there was a span of 17 bases. The CDR3 extends over 15 amino acids. DNA of the CDR3: TGTGCCAGCAGAAAGCCCACGGGGGCCAACAATGAGCAGTTCTTC. This codes for CASRKPTGANNEQFF. The entire variable domain, with the rest obtained from reference TRBV11-2 and TRBJ2-1, is as follows: EAGVAQSPRYKIIEKRQSVAFWCNPISGHATLYWYQQILGQGPKLLIQFQNNGVVDDSQLPKDRFSAERLKGVDSTLKIQPAKLEDSAVYLCASRKPTGANNEQFFGPGTRLTVL.

This clonotype has only a few counts. The chain employs TRBV5-1 and TRBJ1-2; tentatively, D is TRBD1 (5 bases). Trimming removed 4 bases at V and 6 bases at J, with 13 bases between. The CDR3 covers 13 residues. The germline gives CDR1 SGHRS, CDR2 YFSETQ. This CDR3 is CASSPYPGHGYTF. The DNA for the CDR3 is TGCGCCAGCAGCCCCTATCCAGGGCATGGCTACACCTTC.

The CDR3 DNA reads TGTGCCAGCAGCCCCTACGTGGGGGAGACCCAGTACTTC. Encoded protein: CASSPYVGETQYF. V usage is TRBV9 and J usage is TRBJ2-5; D uncertain. V gave up 4 bases and J gave up 5 bases, with 12 bases separating them. There are 13 residues in the CDR3. The germline CDR1 and CDR2 sequences are SGDLS and YYNGEE.

This clonotype was seen only a few times. The rearrangement joins TRBV5-1 to TRBJ2-5; a possible D gene is TRBD2 (5 bases). The CDR3 sequence is 15 residues long. V lost 0 bases to trimming and J lost 3 bases, with 12 bases between them. Germline V gene sequence: CDR1 SGHRS, CDR2 YFSETQ. CDR3 in DNA: TGCGCCAGCAGCTTGGCAGCTAGCAGTGAAGAGACCCAGTACTTC. As protein: CASSLAASSEETQYF. Supplemented by reference TRBV5-1 and TRBJ2-5, the full variable domain reads KAGVTQTPRYLIKTRGQQVTLSCSPISGHRSVSWYQQTPGQGLQFLFEYFSETQRNKGNFPGRFSGRQFSNSRSEMNVSTLELGDSALYLCASSLAASSEETQYFGPGTRLLVL.

The V gene is TRBV19, the J gene TRBJ2-1; 11 bases map to TRBD2. Germline trimming cut 5 bases from V and 9 bases from J; bases unmatched to any gene: 12. The CDR3 has 16 residues. Germline V lookup: CDR1 LNHDA, CDR2 SQIVND (reference sequence). The CDR3 is CASSDLAGGPVGEQFF. The DNA for the CDR3 is TGTGCCAGTAGTGACTTAGCGGGGGGGCCCGTGGGTGAGCAGTTCTTC.

This clonotype appeared a few times. The V gene is TRBV12-3 or TRBV12-4, the J gene TRBJ1-1; D not resolved. This CDR3 region has 13 residues. Trimming took off 6 bases at V and 1 base at J, with 9 bases between the two ends. CDR3: CASRMTGNTEAFF. In DNA form, the CDR3 reads TGTGCCAGCAGAATGACGGGGAACACTGAAGCTTTCTTT.

This clonotype has just a few counts. V gene TRBV7-9 combines with J gene TRBJ1-1; no clear D. V lost 2 bases to trimming and J lost 8 bases, with 15 bases between them. CDR1 and CDR2 from the germline V gene are SEHNR and FQNEAQ (reference sequence). This CDR3 has 14 amino acids. The CDR3 DNA follows: TGTGCCAGCAGCTTACCGCCCCAGACGCCCGAAGCTTTCTTT. It codes for CASSLPPQTPEAFF.

The V call is TRBV5-1, the J call TRBJ2-1; the D gene is possibly TRBD1 (5 bases). The CDR3 totals 15 residues. Germline V gene data show CDR1 as SGHRS and CDR2 as YFSETQ. Trimming removed 5 bases from V and 4 bases from J, with 16 bases in between. CDR3 sequence (DNA): TGCGCCAGCAGGCCCTCAGGGATCCGTTACAATGAGCAGTTCTTC. It is translated as CASRPSGIRYNEQFF.